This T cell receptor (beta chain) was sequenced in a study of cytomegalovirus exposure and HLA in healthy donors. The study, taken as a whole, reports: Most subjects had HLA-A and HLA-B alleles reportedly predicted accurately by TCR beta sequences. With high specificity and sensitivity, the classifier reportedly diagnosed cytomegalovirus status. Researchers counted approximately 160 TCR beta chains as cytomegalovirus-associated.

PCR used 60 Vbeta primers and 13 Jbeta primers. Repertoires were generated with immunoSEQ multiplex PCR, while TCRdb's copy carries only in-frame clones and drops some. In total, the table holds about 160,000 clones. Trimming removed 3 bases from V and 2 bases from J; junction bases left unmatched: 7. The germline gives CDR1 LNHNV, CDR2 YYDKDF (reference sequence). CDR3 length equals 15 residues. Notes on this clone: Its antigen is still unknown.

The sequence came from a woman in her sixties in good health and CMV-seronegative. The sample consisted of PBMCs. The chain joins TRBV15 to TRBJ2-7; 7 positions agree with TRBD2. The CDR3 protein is CATSRGGFSTYEQYF. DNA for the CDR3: TGTGCCACCAGCAGGGGAGGGTTTTCCACCTACGAGCAGTACTTC. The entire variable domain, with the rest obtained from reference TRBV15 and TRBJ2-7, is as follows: DAMVIQNPRYQVTQFGKPVTLSCSQTLNHNVMYWYQQKSSQAPKLLFHYYDKDFNNEADTPDNFQSRRPNTSFCFLDIRSPGLGDTAMYLCATSRGGFSTYEQYFGPGTRLTVT.